This T cell receptor (beta chain) was obtained from a study of T cell responses to AZD1222 COVID-19 vaccine. This CDR3 has 13 amino acids. Trimming cost V 3 bases and J 1 base, with 6 bases left between them. TCRdb's copy holds only in-frame clones and misses some; the assay was immunoSEQ multiplex PCR. This sample has about 130,000 clones; 93% occur once, and the top ten carry more than 2.5%. The TCR comes from an adult in good health. The chain recombines TRBV12-3 or TRBV12-4 with TRBJ1-1; no firm D call. Sequencing was performed on peripheral blood, taken on day 0 of AZD1222 vaccination. The CDR3 spells CASSFSGNTEAFF. CDR3 DNA sequence: TGTGCCAGCAGTTTCTCAGGGAACACTGAAGCTTTCTTT.